This T cell receptor (beta chain) was observed in a study of vaccination effects on CD4 cells after COVID-19. About the research overall: After expansion with viral peptide pools in the ViraFEST assay, antigen-specific CD4+ T cells were sequenced. Study results and caveats: Marked contraction was observed in infection-induced and vaccine-induced clones late after vaccination.

This CDR3 spans 16 amino acids. V was trimmed by 4 bases and J by 0 bases, leaving 13 bases between them. Germline CDR1 MGHRA, CDR2 YSYEKL. Using immunoSEQ multiplex PCR, the repertoire was profiled, and TCRdb retains in-frame clones only, with some absent. The table shows about 58,000 clones, with about 83% occurring only once. About this clone: What it recognizes is unknown.

Culture proceeded for approximately nine days, and CD4+ T cells were then isolated. Absence of prior SARS-CoV-2 infection characterized the vaccine recipients, who showed negative nucleocapsid antibodies. The chain employs TRBV4-1 and TRBJ2-4; a possible D gene is TRBD2 (6 bases). Material: CD4+ T cells from PBMCs cultured without peptide, obtained before COVID-19 vaccination. The receptor was derived from a human donor who received a COVID-19 vaccine. The CDR3 sequence is CASSRYSGLAKNIQYF. CDR3 DNA sequence: TGCGCCAGCAGCCGGTATAGCGGCCTAGCCAAAAACATTCAGTACTTC.